The present TCR beta chain was sequenced within a study of sequential checkpoint blockade in melanoma. Trimming removed 6 bases at V and 4 bases at J, with 18 bases between. This CDR3 spans 15 amino acids. Germline V lookup: CDR1 PRHDT, CDR2 FYEKMQ (reference sequence). Treatment meaning: randomized to nivolumab then ipilimumab (arm A) or the reverse (arm B). Libraries were prepared by immunoSEQ multiplex PCR; TCRdb keeps only in-frame clonotypes and omits some of them. Of 20,000 or so clones listed, approximately 73% are singletons. This chain uses TRBV13 with TRBJ1-2, with D possibly matching TRBD1 (6 bases). The sample in question was CD8+ T cells sorted from blood (inferred from file names), obtained from a patient given nivolumab and ipilimumab in sequence. This receptor was obtained from a human donor with melanoma. The DNA for the CDR3 is TGTGCCAGCAGTGATAGGGACACGAAGCCCTATGGCTACACCTTC. As protein: CASSDRDTKPYGYTF.